One T cell receptor (beta chain) is described in this entry. The data were obtained in a study of CD8+CD57+ T cells in acquired aplastic anemia. Study-level background: CD4+ and CD8+ cells, once sorted, gave DNA averaging roughly 3 ug. Among healthy donors, CD4+ cells averaged approximately 11 million reads.

TCR beta VDJ and CDR3 profiling used genomic DNA as template. TCRdb ran MiXCR on the reads and lists one entry per CDR3 protein. The sample records about 210,000 distinct CDR3 sequences, approximately 57% being singletons. With 0 bases clipped from V and 10 bases from J, the junction kept 9 bases outside the gene matches. Germline lookup yields CDR1 MGHRA and CDR2 YSYEKL. The length of the CDR3 is 16 residues. This sequence originates from a human donor in good health. Specimen: sorted CD4+, CD8+, or CD8+CD57+ T cells (not recorded which) from PBMCs. The chain combines TRBV4-1 with TRBJ2-1; TRBD2 matches 10 bases. The CDR3 here is CASSQDPSGSPYEQFF. Here the CDR3 DNA reads TGCGCCAGCAGCCAAGACCCTAGCGGGAGTCCCTACGAGCAGTTCTTC.